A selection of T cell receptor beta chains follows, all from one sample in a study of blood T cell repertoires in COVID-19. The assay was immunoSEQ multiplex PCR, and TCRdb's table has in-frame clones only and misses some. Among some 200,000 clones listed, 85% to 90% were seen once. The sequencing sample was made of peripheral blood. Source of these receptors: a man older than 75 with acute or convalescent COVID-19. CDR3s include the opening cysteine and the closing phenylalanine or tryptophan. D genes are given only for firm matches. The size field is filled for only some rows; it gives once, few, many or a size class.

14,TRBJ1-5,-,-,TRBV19,CASSIQGSNQPQHF,TGTGCCAGTAGTATACAGGGGAGCAATCAGCCCCAGCATTTT
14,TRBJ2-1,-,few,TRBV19,CASSTRGSYNEQFF,TGTGCCAGTAGTACCAGGGGCTCCTACAATGAGCAGTTCTTC
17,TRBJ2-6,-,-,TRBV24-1,CATSDLPRGNGANVLTF,TGTGCCACCAGTGATTTGCCTAGGGGTAATGGGGCCAACGTCCTGACTTTC
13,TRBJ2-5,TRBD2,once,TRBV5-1,CASRKAGQETQYF,TGCGCCAGCAGAAAAGCGGGACAAGAGACCCAGTACTTC
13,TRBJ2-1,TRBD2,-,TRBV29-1,CSLTSGVYNEQFF,TGCAGTTTGACTAGCGGGGTATACAATGAGCAGTTCTTC
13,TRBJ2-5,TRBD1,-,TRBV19,CASATGARETQYF,TGTGCCAGCGCGACAGGGGCAAGGGAGACCCAGTACTTC
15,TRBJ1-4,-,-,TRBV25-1,CASSEGTGRNEKLFF,TGTGCCAGCAGTGAAGGAACAGGCCGTAATGAAAAACTGTTTTTT
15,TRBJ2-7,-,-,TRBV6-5,CASSSLSGHIYEQYF,TGTGCCAGCAGTTCCTTATCGGGACATATCTACGAGCAGTACTTC
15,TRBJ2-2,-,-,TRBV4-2,CASSQDPRNTGELFF,TGTGCCAGCAGCCAAGATCCCAGAAACACCGGGGAGCTGTTTTTT
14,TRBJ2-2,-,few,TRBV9,CASSTTVNTGELFF,TGTGCCAGCAGCACAACAGTTAACACCGGGGAGCTGTTTTTT
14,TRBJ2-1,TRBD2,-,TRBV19,CASSQGLAAARAFF,TGTGCCAGTAGTCAGGGACTAGCGGCTGCCCGGGCCTTCTTC
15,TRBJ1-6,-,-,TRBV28,CASSDSRGSNSPLHF,TGTGCCAGCAGTGACAGCAGGGGTTCTAATTCACCCCTCCACTTT
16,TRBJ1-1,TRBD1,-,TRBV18,CASSPKIQGVATEAFF,TGTGCCAGCTCACCAAAAATACAGGGGGTGGCTACTGAAGCTTTCTTT
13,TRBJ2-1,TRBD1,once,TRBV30,CAWRGTGINEQFF,TGTGCCTGGCGCGGGACAGGGATCAATGAGCAGTTCTTC
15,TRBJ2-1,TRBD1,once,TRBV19,CASSPRDRAYNEQFF,TGTGCCAGTAGTCCTCGGGACAGGGCTTACAATGAGCAGTTCTTC
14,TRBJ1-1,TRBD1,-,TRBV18,CASSRDRGNTEAFF,TGTGCCAGCTCTCGGGACAGGGGGAACACTGAAGCTTTCTTT
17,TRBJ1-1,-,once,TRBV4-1,CASSQELFGSGQTEAFF,TGCGCCAGCAGCCAAGAGTTATTCGGTTCCGGTCAAACTGAAGCTTTCTTT
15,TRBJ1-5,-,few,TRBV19,CASSPQDTSNQPQHF,TGTGCCAGTAGTCCCCAGGATACTAGCAATCAGCCCCAGCATTTT
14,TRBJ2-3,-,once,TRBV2,CASSDRGSTDTQYF,TGTGCCAGCAGTGATCGGGGATCCACAGATACGCAGTATTTT
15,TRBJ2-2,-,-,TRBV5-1,CASSLDGWNTGELFF,TGCGCCAGCAGCTTGGACGGGTGGAACACCGGGGAGCTGTTTTTT
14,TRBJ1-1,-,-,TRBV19,CASSIGHLNTEAFF,TGTGCCAGTAGTATTGGACACTTGAACACTGAAGCTTTCTTT
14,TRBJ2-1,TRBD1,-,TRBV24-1,CATSARGRNNEQFF,TGTGCCACCAGTGCCAGGGGGCGAAACAATGAGCAGTTCTTC
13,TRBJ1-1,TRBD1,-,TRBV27,CASRRTGGGEAFF,TGTGCCAGCAGGAGGACAGGGGGCGGTGAAGCTTTCTTT
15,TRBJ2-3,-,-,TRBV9,CASSVGDTPTDTQYF,TGTGCCAGCAGCGTAGGTGACACACCAACAGATACGCAGTATTTT
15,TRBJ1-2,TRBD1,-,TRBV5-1,CASSLAAGGNYGYTF,TGCGCCAGCAGCTTGGCGGCAGGGGGTAACTATGGCTACACCTTC
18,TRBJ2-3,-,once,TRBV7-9,CASSSRRLLKSGTDTQYF,TGTGCCAGCAGCTCCCGCCGACTCCTGAAATCGGGCACAGATACGCAGTATTTT
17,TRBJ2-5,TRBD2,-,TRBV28,CASSLQSGLALQETQYF,TGTGCCAGCAGTTTACAATCGGGACTAGCGCTTCAAGAGACCCAGTACTTC
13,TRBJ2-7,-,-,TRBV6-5,CASRSRGAREQYF,TGTGCCAGCAGGTCCCGGGGGGCTCGGGAGCAGTACTTC
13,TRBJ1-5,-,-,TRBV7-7,CASSYPRGWPQHF,TGTGCTAGCAGCTACCCACGGGGTTGGCCCCAGCATTTT
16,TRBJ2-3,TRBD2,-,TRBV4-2,CASSQRRSSGTDTQYF,TGTGCCAGCAGCCAGAGGAGGTCTAGCGGGACAGATACGCAGTATTTT
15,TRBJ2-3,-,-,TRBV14,CASSLRQGGTDTQYF,TGTGCCAGCAGCCTACGGCAGGGCGGCACAGATACGCAGTATTTT
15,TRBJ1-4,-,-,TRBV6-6,CASSYGGRRDEKLFF,TGTGCCAGCAGTTACGGCGGGAGGCGGGATGAAAAACTGTTTTTT
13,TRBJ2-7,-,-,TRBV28,CASSLVFLYEQYF,TGTGCCAGCAGTTTAGTGTTCTTGTACGAGCAGTACTTC
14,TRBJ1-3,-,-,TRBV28,CASSRDLSGNTIYF,TGTGCCAGCAGCAGAGACTTATCTGGAAACACCATATATTTT
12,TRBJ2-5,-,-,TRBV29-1,CSGVNRVKTQYF,TGCAGCGGCGTTAACAGGGTAAAGACCCAGTACTTC
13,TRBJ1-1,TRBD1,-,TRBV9,CASSVGEGQGAFF,TGTGCCAGCAGCGTAGGGGAGGGACAGGGTGCTTTCTTT
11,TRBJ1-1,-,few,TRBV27,CASRSNTEAFF,TGTGCCAGCCGGTCGAACACTGAAGCTTTCTTT
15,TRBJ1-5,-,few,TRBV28,CASSFLRTGNQPQHF,TGTGCCAGCAGTTTTTTACGGACAGGCAATCAGCCCCAGCATTTT
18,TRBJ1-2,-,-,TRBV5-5,CASSLAPPEGVLDYGYTF,TGTGCCAGCAGCTTGGCCCCACCAGAGGGGGTATTGGACTATGGCTACACCTTC
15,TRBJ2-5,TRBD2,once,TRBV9,CASSVVPAGGETQYF,TGTGCCAGCAGCGTAGTTCCAGCGGGAGGGGAGACCCAGTACTTC
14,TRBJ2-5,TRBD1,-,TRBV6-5,CASSYGTGKETQYF,TGTGCCAGCAGTTACGGGACAGGGAAAGAGACCCAGTACTTC
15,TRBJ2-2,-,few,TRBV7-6,CASRSLAGNTGELFF,TGTGCCAGCAGATCTTTGGCGGGAAACACCGGGGAGCTGTTTTTT
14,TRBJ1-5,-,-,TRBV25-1,CASSDWGRGQPQHF,TGTGCCAGCAGTGATTGGGGAAGGGGTCAGCCCCAGCATTTT
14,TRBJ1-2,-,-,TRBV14,CASSQGGWWYGYTF,TGTGCCAGCAGCCAAGGAGGGTGGTGGTATGGCTACACCTTC
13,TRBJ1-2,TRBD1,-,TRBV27,CASRGQGHYGYTF,TGTGCCAGCAGAGGACAGGGCCACTATGGCTACACCTTC
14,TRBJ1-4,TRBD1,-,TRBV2,CASRGDRGNEKLFF,TGTGCCAGCAGGGGAGACAGGGGTAATGAAAAACTGTTTTTT